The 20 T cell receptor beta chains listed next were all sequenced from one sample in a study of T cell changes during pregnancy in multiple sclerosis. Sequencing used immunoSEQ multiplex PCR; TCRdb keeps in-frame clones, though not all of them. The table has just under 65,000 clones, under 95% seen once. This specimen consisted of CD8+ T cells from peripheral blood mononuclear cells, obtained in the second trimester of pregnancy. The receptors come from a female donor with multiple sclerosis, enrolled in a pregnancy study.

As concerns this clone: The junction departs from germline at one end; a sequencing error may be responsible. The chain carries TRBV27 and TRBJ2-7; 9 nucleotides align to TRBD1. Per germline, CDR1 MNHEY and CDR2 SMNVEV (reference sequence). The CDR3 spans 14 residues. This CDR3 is CASSLSGTGREQYF. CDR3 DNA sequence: TGTGCCAGCAGCTTATCGGGGACAGGGAGGGAGCAGTACTTC.

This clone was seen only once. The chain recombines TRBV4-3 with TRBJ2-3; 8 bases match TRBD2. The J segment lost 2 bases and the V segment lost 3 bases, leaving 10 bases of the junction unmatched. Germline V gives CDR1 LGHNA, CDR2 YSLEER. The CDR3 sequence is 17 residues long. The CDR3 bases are TGCGCCAGCAGCCAGAACATAGCGGGACGGATCACAGATACGCAGTATTTT. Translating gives CASSQNIAGRITDTQYF.

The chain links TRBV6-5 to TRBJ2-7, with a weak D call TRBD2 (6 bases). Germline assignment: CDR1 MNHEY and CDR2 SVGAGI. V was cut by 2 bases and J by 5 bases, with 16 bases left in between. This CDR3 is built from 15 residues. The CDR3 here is CASSYLSTSSHEQYF. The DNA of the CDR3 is TGTGCCAGCAGTTACCTATCGACTAGTTCCCACGAGCAGTACTTC.

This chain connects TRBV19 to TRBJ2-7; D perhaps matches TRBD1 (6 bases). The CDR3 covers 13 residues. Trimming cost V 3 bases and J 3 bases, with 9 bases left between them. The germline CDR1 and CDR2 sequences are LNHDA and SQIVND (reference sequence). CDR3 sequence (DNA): TGTGCCAGTAGTATCGTACAGGGCTACGAGCAGTACTTC. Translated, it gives CASSIVQGYEQYF.

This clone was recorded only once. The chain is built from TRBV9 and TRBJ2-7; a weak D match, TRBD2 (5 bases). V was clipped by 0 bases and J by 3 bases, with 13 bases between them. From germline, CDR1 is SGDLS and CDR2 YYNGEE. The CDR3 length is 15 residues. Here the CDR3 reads CASSVGREYYYEQYF. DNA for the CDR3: TGTGCCAGCAGCGTAGGACGGGAATACTACTACGAGCAGTACTTC. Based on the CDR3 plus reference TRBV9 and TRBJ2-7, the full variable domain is DSGVTQTPKHLITATGQRVTLRCSPRSGDLSVYWYQQSLDQGLQFLIQYYNGEERAKGNILERFSAQQFPDLHSELNLSSLELGDSALYFCASSVGREYYYEQYFGPGTRLTVT.

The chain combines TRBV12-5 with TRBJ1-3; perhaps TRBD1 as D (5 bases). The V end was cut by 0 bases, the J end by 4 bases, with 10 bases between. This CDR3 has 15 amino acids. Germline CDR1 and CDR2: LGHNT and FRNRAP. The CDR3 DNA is TGTGCTAGTGGTTTGGTACGCAGGGAAGGAAACACCATATATTTT. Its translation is CASGLVRREGNTIYF. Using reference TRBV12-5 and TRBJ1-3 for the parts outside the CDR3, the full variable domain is DARVTQTPRHKVTEMGQEVTMRCQPILGHNTVFWYRQTMMQGLELLAYFRNRAPLDDSGMPKDRFSAEMPDATLATLKIQPSEPRDSAVYFCASGLVRREGNTIYFGEGSWLTVV.

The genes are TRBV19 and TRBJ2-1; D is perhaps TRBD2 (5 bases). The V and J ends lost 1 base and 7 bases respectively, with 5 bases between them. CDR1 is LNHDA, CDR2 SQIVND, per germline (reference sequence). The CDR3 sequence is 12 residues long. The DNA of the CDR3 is TGTGCCAGTAGTATAGGGAGGAATGAGCAGTTCTTC. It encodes CASSIGRNEQFF.

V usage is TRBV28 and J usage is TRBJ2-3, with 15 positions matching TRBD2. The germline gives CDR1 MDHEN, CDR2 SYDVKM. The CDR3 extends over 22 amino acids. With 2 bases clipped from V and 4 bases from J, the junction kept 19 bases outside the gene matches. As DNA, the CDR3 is TGTGCCAGCAGTTTAATTCCTGTCGCGTCGGGACTAGCGGGAGGACCACCAGATACGCAGTATTTT. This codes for CASSLIPVASGLAGGPPDTQYF.

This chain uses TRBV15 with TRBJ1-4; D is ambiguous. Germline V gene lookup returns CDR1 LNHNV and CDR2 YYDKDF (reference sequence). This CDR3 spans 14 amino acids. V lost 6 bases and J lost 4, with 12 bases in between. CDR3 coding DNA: TGTGCCACCAGTAGCGGCAGAGGTAATGAAAAACTGTTTTTT. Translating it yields CATSSGRGNEKLFF.

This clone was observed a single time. CDR3 amino acids: CASSSGAGGVYEQYF. The CDR3 DNA reads as TGTGCCAGTAGTTCAGGAGCCGGGGGAGTATACGAGCAGTACTTC. The chain uses TRBV19 and TRBJ2-7, with TRBD2 as a possible D gene (6 bases). The CDR3 extends over 15 amino acids. V dropped 5 bases and J dropped 4 bases, with 18 bases sitting between them. The germline gives CDR1 LNHDA, CDR2 SQIVND (reference sequence).

CDR3 sequence (DNA): TGTGCCAGCAGTTGGGGCGACAGATCTAACTATGGCTACACCTTC. This sequence encodes CASSWGDRSNYGYTF. V and J are TRBV28 and TRBJ1-2, with a possible D match to TRBD1 (5 bases). CDR1 is MDHEN, CDR2 SYDVKM, per germline. Trimming left V 4 bases short and J 0 bases short, with 12 bases between. This CDR3 spans 15 amino acids.

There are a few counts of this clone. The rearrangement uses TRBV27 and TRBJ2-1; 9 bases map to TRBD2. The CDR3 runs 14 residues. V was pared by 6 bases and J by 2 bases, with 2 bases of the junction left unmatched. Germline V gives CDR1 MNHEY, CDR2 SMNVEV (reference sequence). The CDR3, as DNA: TGTGCCAGCAGGGCGGGAGGGCCCTACAATGAGCAGTTCTTC. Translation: CASRAGGPYNEQFF.

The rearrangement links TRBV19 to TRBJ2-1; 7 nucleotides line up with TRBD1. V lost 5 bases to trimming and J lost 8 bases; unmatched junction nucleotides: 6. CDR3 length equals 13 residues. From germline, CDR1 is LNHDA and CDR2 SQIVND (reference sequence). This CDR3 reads CASSSKGADEQFF. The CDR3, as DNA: TGTGCCAGTAGTTCCAAGGGGGCCGATGAGCAGTTCTTC. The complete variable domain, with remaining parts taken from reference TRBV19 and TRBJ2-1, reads DGGITQSPKYLFRKEGQNVTLSCEQNLNHDAMYWYRQDPGQGLRLIYYSQIVNDFQKGDIAEGYSVSREKKESFPLTVTSAQKNPTAFYLCASSSKGADEQFFGPGTRLTVL.

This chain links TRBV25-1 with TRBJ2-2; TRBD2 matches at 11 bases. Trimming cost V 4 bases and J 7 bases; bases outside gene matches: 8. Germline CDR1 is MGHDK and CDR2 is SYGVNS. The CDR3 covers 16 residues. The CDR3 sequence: CASSGPGTSGGGELFF. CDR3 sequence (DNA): TGTGCCAGCAGTGGTCCCGGGACTAGCGGAGGCGGGGAGCTGTTTTTT. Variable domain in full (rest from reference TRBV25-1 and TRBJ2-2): EADIYQTPRYLVIGTGKKITLECSQTMGHDKMYWYQQDPGMELHLIHYSYGVNSTEKGDLSSESTVSRIRTEHFPLTLESARPSHTSQYLCASSGPGTSGGGELFFGEGSRLTVL.

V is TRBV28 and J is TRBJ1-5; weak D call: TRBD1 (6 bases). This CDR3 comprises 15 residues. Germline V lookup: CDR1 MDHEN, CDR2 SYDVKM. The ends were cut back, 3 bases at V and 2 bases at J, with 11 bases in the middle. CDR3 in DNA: TGTGCCAGCAGTTTTTCAGGGGATGGCAATCAGCCCCAGCATTTT. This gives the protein CASSFSGDGNQPQHF.

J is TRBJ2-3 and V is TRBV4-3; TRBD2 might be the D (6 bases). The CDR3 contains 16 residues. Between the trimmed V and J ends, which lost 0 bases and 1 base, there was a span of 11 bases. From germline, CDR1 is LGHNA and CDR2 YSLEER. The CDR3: CASSQEVSSGTDTQYF. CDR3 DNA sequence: TGCGCCAGCAGCCAAGAGGTGTCTAGCGGCACAGATACGCAGTATTTT.

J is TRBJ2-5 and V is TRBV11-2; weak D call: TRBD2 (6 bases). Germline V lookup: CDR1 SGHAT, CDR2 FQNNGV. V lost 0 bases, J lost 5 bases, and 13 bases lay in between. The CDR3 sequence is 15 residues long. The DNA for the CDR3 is TGTGCCAGCAGCTTAGATCTTTCGGGAGCGGAGACCCAGTACTTC. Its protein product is CASSLDLSGAETQYF.

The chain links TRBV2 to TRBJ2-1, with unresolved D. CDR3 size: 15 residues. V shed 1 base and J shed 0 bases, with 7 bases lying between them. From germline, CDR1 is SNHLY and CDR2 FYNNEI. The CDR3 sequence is CASSEGPISYNEQFF. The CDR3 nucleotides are TGTGCCAGCAGTGAAGGGCCGATCTCCTACAATGAGCAGTTCTTC.

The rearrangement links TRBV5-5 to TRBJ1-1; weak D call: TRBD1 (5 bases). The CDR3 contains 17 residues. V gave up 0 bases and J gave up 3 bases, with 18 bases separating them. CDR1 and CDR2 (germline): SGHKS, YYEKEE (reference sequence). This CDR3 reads CASSLVVGGFGDTEAFF. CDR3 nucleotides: TGTGCCAGCAGCTTGGTGGTCGGGGGGTTCGGGGACACTGAAGCTTTCTTT. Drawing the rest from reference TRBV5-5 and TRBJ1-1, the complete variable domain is DAGVTQSPTHLIKTRGQQVTLRCSPISGHKSVSWYQQVLGQGPQFIFQYYEKEERGRGNFPDRFSARQFPNYSSELNVNALLLGDSALYLCASSLVVGGFGDTEAFFGQGTRLTVV.

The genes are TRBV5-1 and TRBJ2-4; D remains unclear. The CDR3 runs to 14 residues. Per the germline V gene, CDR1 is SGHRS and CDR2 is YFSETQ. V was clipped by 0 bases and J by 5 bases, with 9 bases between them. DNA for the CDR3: TGCGCCAGCAGCTTGGACAGTGCCCAAAACATTCAGTACTTC. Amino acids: CASSLDSAQNIQYF.